This T cell receptor beta chain originates from a study of identical twins. Looked up from germline, CDR1 is LNHNV and CDR2 is YYDKDF (reference sequence). Trimming at V came to 2 bases and at J to 7 bases, leaving 13 bases not matched to a gene. The CDR3 contains 17 residues. Each CDR3 protein is one row after TCRdb ran MiXCR on the 5' RACE reads. The profile shows roughly 1.6 million distinct CDR3 sequences, about 32% of them singletons. The sample taken for sequencing was cord blood. This sequence originates from a newborn girl in good health. V is TRBV15 and J is TRBJ2-7; 11 bases fit TRBD2. CDR3 residues: CATSRTSGSLSYNEQYF. The CDR3 DNA reads TGTGCCACCAGCAGAACTAGCGGGAGCCTCTCCTACAATGAGCAGTACTTC.